This is a list of T cell receptor beta chains from one sample in a study of cytomegalovirus exposure and HLA in healthy donors. Using immunoSEQ multiplex PCR, the repertoire was profiled, and TCRdb retains in-frame clones only, with some absent. The sample lists under 55,000 clones; about three quarters were seen once. Material: PBMCs. These receptors were collected from a man younger than 30 in good health and CMV-seronegative. Both conserved end residues are part of each CDR3. The order of the fields is CDR3 DNA, CDR3 protein, V gene, clone size, J gene, D gene. The D gene is left open where the match is weak. Clone size is stated in some rows and not others, as once, few, many or a class when expanded.

TGTGCCAGCAGCCAGGACTCCCTGTATCTGAATACGCAGTATTTT | CASSQDSLYLNTQYF | TRBV7-8 | - | TRBJ2-3 | -
TGCGCCAGCAGCTTGGGTATCGGGGCTGAAGCTTTCTTT | CASSLGIGAEAFF | TRBV5-1 | - | TRBJ1-1 | -
TGTGCCAGCAGAGGGACAGGGTCCTCTAACTATGGCTACACCTTC | CASRGTGSSNYGYTF | TRBV2 | few | TRBJ1-2 | TRBD1
TGTGCCAGCAGCCAAGCCAAGGCTAGCGGGAGGTATGAGCAGTTCTTC | CASSQAKASGRYEQFF | TRBV4-2 | - | TRBJ2-1 | TRBD2
TGTGCCAGCAGCCAAGATACCCTAGCGGGAGTTAGCACCGGGGAGCTGTTTTTT | CASSQDTLAGVSTGELFF | TRBV4-2 | - | TRBJ2-2 | TRBD2
TGTGCCAGCAGTTTGGGGACTAGCGGGGGAGAAGAGCAGTTCTTC | CASSLGTSGGEEQFF | TRBV9 | - | TRBJ2-1 | TRBD2
TGTGCCAGCTCACCCGGCGGAGGGTTAGGGCAGTTCTTC | CASSPGGGLGQFF | TRBV18 | - | TRBJ2-1 | -
TGTGCCAGCAGAACAGAGGGGGCGAGGAACACTGAAGCTTTCTTT | CASRTEGARNTEAFF | TRBV28 | - | TRBJ1-1 | TRBD1
TGTGCCAGCAGCTTTCCATCTAGCGGAGATACCTACGAGCAGTACTTC | CASSFPSSGDTYEQYF | TRBV7-2 | few | TRBJ2-7 | TRBD2
TGTGCCAGCAGTGAAGGGCGGGGGCCCCAGCATTTT | CASSEGRGPQHF | TRBV6-1 | - | TRBJ1-5 | -
TGTGCCAGCAGTTACGTAGCAGGGTCCAATCAGCCCCAGCATTTT | CASSYVAGSNQPQHF | TRBV6-5 | - | TRBJ1-5 | -
TGTGCCAGCAGTTCACCGGGACTAGCGGGAGGGCCTCCCGGGGAGCTGTTTTTT | CASSSPGLAGGPPGELFF | TRBV5-4 | - | TRBJ2-2 | TRBD2
TGTGCCTGGAGTGTGGGACAGGGGGCACTCGGGGAGCTGTTTTTT | CAWSVGQGALGELFF | TRBV30 | - | TRBJ2-2 | TRBD1
TGCAGCGTTGTGAAGGGAGATCAGCCCCAGCATTTT | CSVVKGDQPQHF | TRBV29-1 | - | TRBJ1-5 | -
TGTGCCAGCAGTTCCCGACAGCTAGCCAAAAACATTCAGTACTTC | CASSSRQLAKNIQYF | TRBV28 | once | TRBJ2-4 | -
TGCAGCGTTGCTGACAGGGGGAGCTCCTACGAGCAGTACTTC | CSVADRGSSYEQYF | TRBV29-1 | - | TRBJ2-7 | TRBD1
TGTGCCAGCAGTTCATCCTACGAGCAGTACTTC | CASSSSYEQYF | TRBV27 | - | TRBJ2-7 | -
TGTGCCAGCAGCCGACCGACAGGACTTGAAGCTTTCTTT | CASSRPTGLEAFF | TRBV14 | - | TRBJ1-1 | -
TGTGCCAGCAGTGACTCAGGGGTTCGTGATTCACCCCTCCACTTT | CASSDSGVRDSPLHF | TRBV6-4 | once | TRBJ1-6 | -
TGCGCCAGCAGTTGGCAGGGGGTTAATGAGCAGTTCTTC | CASSWQGVNEQFF | TRBV10-1 | - | TRBJ2-1 | TRBD1
TGTGCCAGCAGCTTAACGTGGACCGGAGGGGCTTTCTTT | CASSLTWTGGAFF | TRBV7-3 | - | TRBJ1-1 | -
TGTGCCAGCAACCCGACCCTAGGTCAGCCCCAGCATTTT | CASNPTLGQPQHF | TRBV6-5 | - | TRBJ1-5 | -
TGCGCCAGCAGTTCAGGAGGCTACGAGCAGTACTTC | CASSSGGYEQYF | TRBV5-1 | once | TRBJ2-7 | -
TGTGCCAGCAGCTTTGCGGGGGCAGATAACTATGGCTACACCTTC | CASSFAGADNYGYTF | TRBV5-4 | - | TRBJ1-2 | -
TGTGCCAGCAGTTACTCTGGCAGAGGGAGTCAGCCCCAGCATTTT | CASSYSGRGSQPQHF | TRBV6-5 | - | TRBJ1-5 | -
TGCAGTGCTAGCAGAACCGGGGAGCTGTTTTTT | CSASRTGELFF | TRBV20-1 | - | TRBJ2-2 | -
TGTGCCAGCAGCGGGTACCGGACTAGCGGGCACAATGAGCAGTTCTTC | CASSGYRTSGHNEQFF | TRBV5-6 | - | TRBJ2-1 | TRBD2
TGTGCCAGCAGCTTAGATGGGACAGCCAATCAGCCCCAGCATTTT | CASSLDGTANQPQHF | TRBV7-9 | - | TRBJ1-5 | TRBD1
TGCGCCAGCAGCTTGGAGCGGGGACAAGAGACCCAGTACTTC | CASSLERGQETQYF | TRBV5-1 | - | TRBJ2-5 | TRBD2
TGTGCCACCAGCTTACCAAACCGGGATAGCTCCTACGAGCAGTACTTC | CATSLPNRDSSYEQYF | TRBV15 | - | TRBJ2-7 | -
TGTGCCAGTAGTAGAGACAGGGGACAAGAGACCCAGTACTTC | CASSRDRGQETQYF | TRBV19 | - | TRBJ2-5 | TRBD1
TGTGCCAGCAGTTATGAGGGGGGGGACTATGGCTACACCTTC | CASSYEGGDYGYTF | TRBV6-5 | - | TRBJ1-2 | -
TGCGCCAGCAGCCAAGGGAAAGGAGTGGTCGAAAAACTGTTTTTT | CASSQGKGVVEKLFF | TRBV4-3 | - | TRBJ1-4 | -
TGTGCCAGCAGCTTAGCCCCGACAGTTAACTATGGCTACACCTTC | CASSLAPTVNYGYTF | TRBV7-2 | - | TRBJ1-2 | -
TGTGCCACCAGCAGAGCTAGAAATGAGGAGCAGCCCCAGCATTTT | CATSRARNEEQPQHF | TRBV15 | few | TRBJ1-5 | -
TGCAGCGTTGAGGGGTCAGGGGGGACCCCAGATACGCAGTATTTT | CSVEGSGGTPDTQYF | TRBV29-1 | - | TRBJ2-3 | -
TGTGCCAGCAGCCAAGTCCCACAGGGGGCTAGCACAGATACGCAGTATTTT | CASSQVPQGASTDTQYF | TRBV4-2 | - | TRBJ2-3 | TRBD1
TGTGCCAGCAGCGGCCAGGGAACCGGGGAGCTGTTTTTT | CASSGQGTGELFF | TRBV7-8 | - | TRBJ2-2 | -
TGTGCCAGCAGTGCGCTAATCGAGCAGTACTTC | CASSALIEQYF | TRBV25-1 | - | TRBJ2-7 | -
TGTGCCAGCGCCCCCCAGCGGCCGAGCTCCTACGAGCAGTACTTC | CASAPQRPSSYEQYF | TRBV27 | - | TRBJ2-7 | -
TGTGCCAGCAGCCCACAGAACACTGAAGCTTTCTTT | CASSPQNTEAFF | TRBV14 | - | TRBJ1-1 | -
TGTGCCAGCAGTGAACCAGGGGGTACGAAGCCCCAGCATTTT | CASSEPGGTKPQHF | TRBV25-1 | - | TRBJ1-5 | TRBD1
TGTGCCATCAGCGATCTAGCGGGTGGCACAGATACGCAGTATTTT | CAISDLAGGTDTQYF | TRBV10-3 | few | TRBJ2-3 | TRBD2
TGTGCCAGCAGTTCACAGGGGGCCCCTAACTATGGCTACACCTTC | CASSSQGAPNYGYTF | TRBV28 | - | TRBJ1-2 | TRBD1
TGCGCCAGCAGTGAAACACCAGATACGCAGTATTTT | CASSETPDTQYF | TRBV10-2 | - | TRBJ2-3 | -
TGTGCCAGCAGCCTGAGACTAGCGGGAGGCCTCCGAGAGCAGTTCTTC | CASSLRLAGGLREQFF | TRBV7-2 | - | TRBJ2-1 | TRBD2
TGTGCCAGCAGAGACAGGGGGGTTAGCGGGAGGGATGGAGAGACCCAGTACTTC | CASRDRGVSGRDGETQYF | TRBV2 | - | TRBJ2-5 | TRBD2
TGTGCCTGGAACAACCAGAAACGGAGCTCTGGAAACACCATATATTTT | CAWNNQKRSSGNTIYF | TRBV30 | - | TRBJ1-3 | -
TGCGCCAGCGCAACGTCCGGGACAGGGCGGGAAAAACTGTTTTTT | CASATSGTGREKLFF | TRBV5-1 | few | TRBJ1-4 | TRBD1
TGTGCCAGCAGTTACTCGTTCCTAGCACAAGAGACCCAGTACTTC | CASSYSFLAQETQYF | TRBV6-5 | - | TRBJ2-5 | -